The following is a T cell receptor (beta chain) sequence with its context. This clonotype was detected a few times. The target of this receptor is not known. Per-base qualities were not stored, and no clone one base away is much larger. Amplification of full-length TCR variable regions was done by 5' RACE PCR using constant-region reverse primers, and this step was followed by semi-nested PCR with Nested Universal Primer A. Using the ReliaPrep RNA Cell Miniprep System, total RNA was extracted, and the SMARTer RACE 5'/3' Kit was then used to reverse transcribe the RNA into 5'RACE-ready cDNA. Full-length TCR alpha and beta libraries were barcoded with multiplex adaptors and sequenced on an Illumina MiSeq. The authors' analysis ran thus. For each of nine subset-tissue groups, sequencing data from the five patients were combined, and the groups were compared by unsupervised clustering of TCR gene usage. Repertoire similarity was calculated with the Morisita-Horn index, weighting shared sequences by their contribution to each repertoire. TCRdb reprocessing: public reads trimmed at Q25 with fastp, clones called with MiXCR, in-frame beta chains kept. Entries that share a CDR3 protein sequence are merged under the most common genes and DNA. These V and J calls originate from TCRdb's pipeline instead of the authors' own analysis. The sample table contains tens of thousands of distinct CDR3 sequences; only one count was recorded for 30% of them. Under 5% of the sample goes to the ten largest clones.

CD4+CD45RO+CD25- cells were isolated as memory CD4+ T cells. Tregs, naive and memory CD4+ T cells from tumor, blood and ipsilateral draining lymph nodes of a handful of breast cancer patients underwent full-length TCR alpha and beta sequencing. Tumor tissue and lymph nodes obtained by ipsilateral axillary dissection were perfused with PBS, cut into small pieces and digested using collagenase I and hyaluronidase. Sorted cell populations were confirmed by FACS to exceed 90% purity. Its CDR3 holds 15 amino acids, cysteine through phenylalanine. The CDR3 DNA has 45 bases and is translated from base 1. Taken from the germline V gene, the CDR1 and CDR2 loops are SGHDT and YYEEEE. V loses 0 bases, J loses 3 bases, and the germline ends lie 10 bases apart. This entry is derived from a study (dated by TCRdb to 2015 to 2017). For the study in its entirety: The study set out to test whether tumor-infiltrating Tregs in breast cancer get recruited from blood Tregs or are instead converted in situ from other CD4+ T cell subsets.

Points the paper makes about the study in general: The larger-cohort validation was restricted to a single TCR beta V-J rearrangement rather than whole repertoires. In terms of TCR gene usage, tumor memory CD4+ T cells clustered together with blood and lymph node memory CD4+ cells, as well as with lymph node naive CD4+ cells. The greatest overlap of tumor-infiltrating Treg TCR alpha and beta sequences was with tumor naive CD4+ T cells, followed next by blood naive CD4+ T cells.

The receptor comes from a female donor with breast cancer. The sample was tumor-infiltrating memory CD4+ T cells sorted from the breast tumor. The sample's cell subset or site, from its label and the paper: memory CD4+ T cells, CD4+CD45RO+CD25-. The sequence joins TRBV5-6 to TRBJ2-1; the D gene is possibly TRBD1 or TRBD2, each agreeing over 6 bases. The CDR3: CASSLGGDNYNEQFF. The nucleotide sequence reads TGTGCCAGCAGCTTGGGGGGGGACAACTACAATGAGCAGTTCTTC.